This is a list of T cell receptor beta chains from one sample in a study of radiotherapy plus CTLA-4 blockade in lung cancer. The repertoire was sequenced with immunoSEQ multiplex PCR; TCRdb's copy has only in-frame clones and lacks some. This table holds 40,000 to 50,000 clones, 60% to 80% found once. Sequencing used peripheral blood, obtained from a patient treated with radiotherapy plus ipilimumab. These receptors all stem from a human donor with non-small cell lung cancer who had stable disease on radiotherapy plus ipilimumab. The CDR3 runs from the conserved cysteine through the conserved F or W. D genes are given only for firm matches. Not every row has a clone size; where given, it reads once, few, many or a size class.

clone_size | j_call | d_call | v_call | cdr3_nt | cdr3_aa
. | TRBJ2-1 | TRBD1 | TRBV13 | TGTGCCAGCAGCTCTTGGACAGGGAACAATGAGCAGTTCTTC | CASSSWTGNNEQFF
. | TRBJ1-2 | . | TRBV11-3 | TGTGCCAGCAGCTTATGGCAGGGAAATGGCTACACCTTC | CASSLWQGNGYTF
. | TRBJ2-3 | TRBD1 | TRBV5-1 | TGCGCCAGCAGCCAAACAGGGGATCCTAGCACAGATACGCAGTATTTT | CASSQTGDPSTDTQYF
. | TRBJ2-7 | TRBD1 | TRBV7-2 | TGTGCCAGCAGCTTTGGGACAGCAAGCGAGCAGTACTTC | CASSFGTASEQYF
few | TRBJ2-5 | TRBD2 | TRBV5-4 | TGTGCCAGCAGCCAAGTCAGCGGGGGGGGGTCGGAGACCCAGTACTTC | CASSQVSGGGSETQYF
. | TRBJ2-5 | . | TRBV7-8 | TGTGCCAGCAGCCCCTATATCGAGACCCAGTACTTC | CASSPYIETQYF
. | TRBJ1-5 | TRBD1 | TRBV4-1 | TGCGCCAGCAGCCCCGGTAGGGGACAGACCAGCAATCAGCCCCAGCATTTT | CASSPGRGQTSNQPQHF
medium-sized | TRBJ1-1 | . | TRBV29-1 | TGCAGCCTCCAAAATTCGGGGACTGAAGCTTTCTTT | CSLQNSGTEAFF
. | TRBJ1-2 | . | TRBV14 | TGTGCCAGCAGCCAAGGCCCAGATGGCTACACCTTC | CASSQGPDGYTF
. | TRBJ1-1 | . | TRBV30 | TGTGCCTGGTCAGGGGACCCGAACACTGAAGCTTTCTTT | CAWSGDPNTEAFF